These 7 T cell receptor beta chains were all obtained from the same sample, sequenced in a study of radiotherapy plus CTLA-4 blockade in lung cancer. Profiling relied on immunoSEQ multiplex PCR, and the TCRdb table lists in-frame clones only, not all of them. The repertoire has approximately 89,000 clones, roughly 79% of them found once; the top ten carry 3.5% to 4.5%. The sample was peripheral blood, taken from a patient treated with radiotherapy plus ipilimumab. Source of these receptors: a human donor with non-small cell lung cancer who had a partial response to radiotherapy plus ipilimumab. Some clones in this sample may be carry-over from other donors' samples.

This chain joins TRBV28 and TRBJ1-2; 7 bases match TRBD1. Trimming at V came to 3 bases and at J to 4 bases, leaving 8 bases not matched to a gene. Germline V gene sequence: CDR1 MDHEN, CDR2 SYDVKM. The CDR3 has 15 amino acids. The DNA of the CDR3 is TGTGCCAGCAGTTTCACGGACAGGCCGACCTATGGCTACACCTTC. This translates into CASSFTDRPTYGYTF.

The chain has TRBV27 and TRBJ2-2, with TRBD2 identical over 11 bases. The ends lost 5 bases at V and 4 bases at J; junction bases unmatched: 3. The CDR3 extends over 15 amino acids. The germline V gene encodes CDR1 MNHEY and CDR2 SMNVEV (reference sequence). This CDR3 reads CASSTGLAGTGELFF. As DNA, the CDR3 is TGTGCCAGCAGTACCGGACTAGCGGGCACCGGGGAGCTGTTTTTT.

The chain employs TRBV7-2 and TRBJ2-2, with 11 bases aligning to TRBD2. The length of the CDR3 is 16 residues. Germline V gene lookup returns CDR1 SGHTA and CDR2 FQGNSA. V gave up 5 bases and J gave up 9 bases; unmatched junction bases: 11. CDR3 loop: CASSHDLAGGRRELFF. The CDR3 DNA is TGTGCCAGCAGCCACGATTTAGCGGGGGGGCGTCGGGAGCTGTTTTTT.

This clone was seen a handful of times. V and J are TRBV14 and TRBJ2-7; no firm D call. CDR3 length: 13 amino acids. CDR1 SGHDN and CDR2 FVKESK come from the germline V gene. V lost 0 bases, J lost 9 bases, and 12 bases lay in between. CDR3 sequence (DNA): TGTGCCAGCAGCCAAGATTTAGGCGGCAGGCAGTACTTC. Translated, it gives CASSQDLGGRQYF.

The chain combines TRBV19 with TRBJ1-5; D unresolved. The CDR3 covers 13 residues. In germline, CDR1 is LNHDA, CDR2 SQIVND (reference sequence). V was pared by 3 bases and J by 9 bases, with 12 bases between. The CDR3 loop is CASSMERVGPQHF. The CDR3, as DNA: TGTGCCAGTAGTATGGAGCGCGTTGGGCCCCAGCATTTT.

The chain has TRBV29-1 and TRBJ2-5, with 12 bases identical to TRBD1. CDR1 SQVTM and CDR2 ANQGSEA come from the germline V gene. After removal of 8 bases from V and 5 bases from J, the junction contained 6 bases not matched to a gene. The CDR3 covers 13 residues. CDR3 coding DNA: TGCAGCTGGGGGACAGGGGGCGTGGAGACCCAGTACTTC. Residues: CSWGTGGVETQYF.

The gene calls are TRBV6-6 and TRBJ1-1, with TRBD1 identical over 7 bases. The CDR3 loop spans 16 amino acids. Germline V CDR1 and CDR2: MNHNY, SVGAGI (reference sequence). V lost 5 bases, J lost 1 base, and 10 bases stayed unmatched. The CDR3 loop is CASSTPRTGQNTEAFF. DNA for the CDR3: TGTGCCAGCAGTACCCCTAGGACAGGCCAGAACACTGAAGCTTTCTTT.